This TCR beta chain was profiled in a study of shared clonotypes between healthy human individuals. Measured with immunoSEQ multiplex PCR; TCRdb has only the in-frame clones, and not every one. The sample yields roughly 530,000 clones, approximately 95% seen once. This CDR3 contains 15 residues. In germline, CDR1 is MDHEN, CDR2 SYDVKM. J gave up 3 bases and V 4 bases, and 4 bases lay outside the gene matches. Sequenced sample: naive CD4+ T cells sorted from blood. Subset defined: CD45RA+ positively selected. The V gene is TRBV28, the J gene TRBJ2-3; 10 positions agree with TRBD2. The receptor was derived from a woman in her 30s in good health. CDR3 in DNA: TGTGCCAGCAGTTCACCGGGACTAGCGACAGATACGCAGTATTTT. Protein: CASSSPGLATDTQYF. Full variable domain (rest looked up from reference TRBV28 and TRBJ2-3): DVKVTQSSRYLVKRTGEKVFLECVQDMDHENMFWYRQDPGLGLRLIYFSYDVKMKEKGDIPEGYSVSREKKERFSLILESASTNQTSMYLCASSSPGLATDTQYFGPGTRLTVL.